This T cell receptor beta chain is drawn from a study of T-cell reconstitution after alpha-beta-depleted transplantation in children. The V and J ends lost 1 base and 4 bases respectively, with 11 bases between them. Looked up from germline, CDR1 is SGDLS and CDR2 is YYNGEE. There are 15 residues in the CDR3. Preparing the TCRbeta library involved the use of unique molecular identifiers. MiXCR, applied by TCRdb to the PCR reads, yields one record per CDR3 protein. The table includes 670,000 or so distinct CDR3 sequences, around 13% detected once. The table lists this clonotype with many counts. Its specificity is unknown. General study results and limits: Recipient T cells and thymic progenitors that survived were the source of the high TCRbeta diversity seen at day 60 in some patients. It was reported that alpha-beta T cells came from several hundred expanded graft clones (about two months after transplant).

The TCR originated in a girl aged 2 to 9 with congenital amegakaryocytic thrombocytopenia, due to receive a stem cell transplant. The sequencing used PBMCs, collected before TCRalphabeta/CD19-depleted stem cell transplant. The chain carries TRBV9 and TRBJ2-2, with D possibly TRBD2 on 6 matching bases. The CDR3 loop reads CASSVYGEVTGELFF. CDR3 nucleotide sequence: TGTGCCAGCAGCGTATACGGGGAGGTCACCGGGGAGCTGTTTTTT.